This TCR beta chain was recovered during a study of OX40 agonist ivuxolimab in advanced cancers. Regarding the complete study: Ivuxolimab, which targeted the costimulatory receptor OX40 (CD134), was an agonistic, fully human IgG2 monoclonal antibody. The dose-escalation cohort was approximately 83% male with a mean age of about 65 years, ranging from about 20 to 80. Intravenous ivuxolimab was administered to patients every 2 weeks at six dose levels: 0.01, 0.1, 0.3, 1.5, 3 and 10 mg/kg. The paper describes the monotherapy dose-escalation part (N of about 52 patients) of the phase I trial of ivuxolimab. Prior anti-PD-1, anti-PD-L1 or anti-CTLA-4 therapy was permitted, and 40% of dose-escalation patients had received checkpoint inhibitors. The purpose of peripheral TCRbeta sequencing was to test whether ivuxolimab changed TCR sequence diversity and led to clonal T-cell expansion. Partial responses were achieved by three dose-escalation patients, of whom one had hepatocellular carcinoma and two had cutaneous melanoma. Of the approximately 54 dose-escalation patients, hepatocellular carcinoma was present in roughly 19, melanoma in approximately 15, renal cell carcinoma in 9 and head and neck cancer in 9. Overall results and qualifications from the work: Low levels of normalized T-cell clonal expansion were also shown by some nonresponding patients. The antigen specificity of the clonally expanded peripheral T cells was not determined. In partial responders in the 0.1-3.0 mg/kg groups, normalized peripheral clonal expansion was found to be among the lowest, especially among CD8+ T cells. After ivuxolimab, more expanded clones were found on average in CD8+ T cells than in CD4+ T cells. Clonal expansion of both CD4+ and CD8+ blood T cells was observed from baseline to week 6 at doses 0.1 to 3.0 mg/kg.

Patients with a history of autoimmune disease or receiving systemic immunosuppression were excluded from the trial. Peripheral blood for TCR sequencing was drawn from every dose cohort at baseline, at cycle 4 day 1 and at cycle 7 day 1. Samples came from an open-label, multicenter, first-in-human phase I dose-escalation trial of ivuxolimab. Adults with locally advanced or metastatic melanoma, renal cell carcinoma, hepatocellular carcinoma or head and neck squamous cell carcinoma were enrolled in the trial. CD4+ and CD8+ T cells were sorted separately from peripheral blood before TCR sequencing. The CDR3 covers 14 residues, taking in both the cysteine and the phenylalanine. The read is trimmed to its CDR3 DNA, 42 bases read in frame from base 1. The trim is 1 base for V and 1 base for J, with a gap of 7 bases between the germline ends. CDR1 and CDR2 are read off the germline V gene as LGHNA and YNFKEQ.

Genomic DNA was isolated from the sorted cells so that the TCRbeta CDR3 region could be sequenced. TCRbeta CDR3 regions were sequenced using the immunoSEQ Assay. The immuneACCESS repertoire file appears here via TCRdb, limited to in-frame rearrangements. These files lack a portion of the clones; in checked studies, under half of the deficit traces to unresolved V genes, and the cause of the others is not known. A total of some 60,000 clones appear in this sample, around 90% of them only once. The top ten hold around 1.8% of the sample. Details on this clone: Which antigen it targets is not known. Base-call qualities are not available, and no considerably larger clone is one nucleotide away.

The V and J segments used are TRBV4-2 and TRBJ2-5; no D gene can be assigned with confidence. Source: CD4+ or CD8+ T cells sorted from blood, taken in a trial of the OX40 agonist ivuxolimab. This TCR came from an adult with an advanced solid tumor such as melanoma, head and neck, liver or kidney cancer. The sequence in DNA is TGTGCCAGCAGCCAAGGTCAGACCCAAGAGACCCAGTACTTC. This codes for CASSQGQTQETQYF.